These 19 T cell receptor beta chains came from one sample sequenced in a study of blood T cells in healthy people across ages. A second about 7 to 11 cycle PCR used barcoded and J-beta primers. TCRdb re-called the 5' RACE reads through MiXCR, storing one row per CDR3 protein. The table shows over a million distinct CDR3 sequences, with roughly 40% occurring only once. Sequenced material: blood. Source of these receptors: a woman between 18 and 29 years old in good health.

The rearrangement links TRBV6-5 to TRBJ2-1, with D possibly matching TRBD1 (6 bases). Germline V gene lookup returns CDR1 MNHEY and CDR2 SVGAGI. This CDR3 spans 14 amino acids. V was pared by 6 bases and J by 10 bases, with 19 bases between. In DNA, the CDR3 is TGTGCCAGCAGACGGGACACCAGCTCCTACGAGCAGTTCTTC. It encodes CASRRDTSSYEQFF.

For this clonotype: One end of the junction is discordant with germline, which a read error may explain. The chain carries TRBV4-1 and TRBJ1-5; D uncertain. The CDR3 length is 15 residues. Germline assignment: CDR1 MGHRA and CDR2 YSYEKL. The CDR3 bases are TGCGCCAGTAGCCAAGGAGCAAATGGAAATCAGCCCCAGCATTTT. It encodes CASSQGANGNQPQHF.

This chain connects TRBV27 to TRBJ1-6, with D maybe TRBD1 (6 bases). The germline CDR1 and CDR2 sequences are MNHEY and SMNVEV (reference sequence). The V end lost 6 bases, the J end lost 6 bases, and 15 bases lay between the germline ends. The CDR3 is 15 amino acids. CDR3 in DNA: TGTGCCAGCAGCCGCCCAGGACAGTTTAATTCACCCCTCCACTTT. It encodes CASSRPGQFNSPLHF.

The gene calls are TRBV27 and TRBJ2-3; D call uncertain. V was shortened by 7 bases and J by 0 bases, with 14 bases between the two germline ends. The CDR3 sequence is 15 residues long. Per the germline V gene, CDR1 is MNHEY and CDR2 is SMNVEV (reference sequence). CDR3 sequence: CASKRSDISTDTQYF. As DNA, the CDR3 is TGTGCCAGCAAAAGGTCCGACATTAGCACAGATACGCAGTATTTT.

This clonotype turned up a few times. The chain recombines TRBV27 with TRBJ2-7; D gene ambiguous. Germline V gene sequence: CDR1 MNHEY, CDR2 SMNVEV (reference sequence). This CDR3 comprises 14 residues. V shed 4 bases and J shed 0 bases, with 10 bases lying between them. CDR3 amino acids: CASSSMFPSYEQYF. CDR3 nucleotides: TGTGCCAGCAGTTCTATGTTCCCCTCCTACGAGCAGTACTTC.

This clonotype was detected only a few times. The chain uses TRBV14 and TRBJ2-5; D is unclear. Between the trimmed V and J ends, which lost 4 bases and 2 bases, there was a span of 14 bases. The CDR3 length is 15 residues. Germline V gene data show CDR1 as SGHDN and CDR2 as FVKESK. Here the CDR3 DNA reads TGTGCCAGCAGCCGCGGACCCCTCGCTCAAGAGACCCAGTACTTC. Protein sequence: CASSRGPLAQETQYF.

The genes are TRBV12-5 and TRBJ2-1; 10 nucleotides match TRBD2. CDR1 is LGHNT and CDR2 is FRNRAP in the germline V gene. CDR3 length: 18 residues. V trimming: 0 bases; J trimming: 9 bases; junction bases outside the gene matches: 14. The chain's CDR3 is CASGLVLAGAPTSGEQFF. CDR3 DNA sequence: TGTGCTAGTGGTTTGGTGCTAGCGGGAGCCCCCACGTCGGGTGAGCAGTTCTTC.

The chain couples TRBV24-1 to TRBJ1-5; 10 bases fit TRBD1. CDR1 and CDR2 from the germline V gene are KGHDR and SFDVKD. CDR3 size: 14 residues. After removal of 3 bases from V and 7 bases from J, the junction contained 2 bases not matched to a gene. CDR3 sequence: CATSDGTGVQPQHF. CDR3 coding DNA: TGTGCCACCAGTGATGGGACAGGGGTGCAGCCCCAGCATTTT.

This clonotype was seen only a few times. The gene calls are TRBV7-2 and TRBJ2-3; no reliable D call. The CDR3 has 12 residues. Deletions cut 5 bases from V and 6 bases from J, with 9 bases between. Germline loops: CDR1 SGHTA, CDR2 FQGNSA. Written as DNA, the CDR3 is TGTGCCAGCAGCCACGTGGGGGATACGCAGTATTTT. It encodes CASSHVGDTQYF.

About this clonotype: One end of the junction is discordant with germline, which a read error may explain. V gene TRBV12-3 or TRBV12-4 combines with J gene TRBJ1-2; unclear D gene. The CDR3 loop spans 10 amino acids. CDR3 sequence reads: CSSRSVGYTF. For the CDR3, the DNA is TGTTCCAGCAGATCCGTGGGCTACACCTTC.

Only one count was recorded for this clonotype. The rearrangement links TRBV12-3 or TRBV12-4 to TRBJ1-1; no firm D call. The CDR3 length is 14 residues. Trimming took off 5 bases at V and 2 bases at J, with 12 bases between the two ends. CDR3 bases: TGTGCCAGCAGTGATAATGCAGGTAACACTGAAGCTTTCTTT. Its translation: CASSDNAGNTEAFF.

Only a few counts were recorded for this clonotype. One junction end disagrees with the germline gene, perhaps due to a read error. V gene TRBV7-7 combines with J gene TRBJ1-5; D may be TRBD1 (5 bases). The CDR3 totals 18 residues. The germline V gene has CDR1 SSHAT and CDR2 FNYEAQ (reference sequence). The CDR3 loop reads CASSLSRAHAYSNQPQHF. CDR3 sequence (DNA): TGTGCTAGCAGCTTAAGCAGGGCCCACGCTTATAGCAATCAGCCCCAGCATTTT.

The genes are TRBV5-1 and TRBJ2-1; maybe TRBD1 (5 bases). Gene TRBJ2-7 matches the end of the DNA better, so the J call may be wrong. The CDR3 is 15 amino acids. Per germline, CDR1 SGHRS and CDR2 YFSETQ. The DNA of the CDR3 is TGCGCCAGCAGCTTGAGGGCAGGGTCGTTCTACGAGCAGTACTTC. As protein: CASSLRAGSFYEQYF.

This chain links TRBV20-1 with TRBJ2-7; no reliable D call. The CDR3 sequence is 11 residues long. V gave up 4 bases and J gave up 8 bases, with 12 bases separating them. Germline-derived CDR1 and CDR2 are DFQATT and SNEGSKA (reference sequence). CDR3 DNA sequence: TGCAGTGCTACCCTCTACGATCAGCAGTACTTC. This codes for CSATLYDQQYF.

The CDR3 DNA reads TGTGCCAGCTCATCCTCAGTTGTAAGCAATCAGCCCCAGCATTTT. It encodes CASSSSVVSNQPQHF. This chain joins TRBV18 and TRBJ1-5; D remains ambiguous. Germline V gene lookup returns CDR1 KGHSH and CDR2 LQKENI. V was pared by 5 bases and J by 1 base, with 12 bases between. The CDR3 spans 15 residues.

This clonotype was observed many times. This sequence joins TRBV18 and TRBJ1-4; maybe TRBD1 (5 bases). The length of the CDR3 is 12 residues. Trimming took off 4 bases at V and 8 bases at J, with 8 bases between the two ends. CDR1 is KGHSH and CDR2 is LQKENI in the germline V gene. CDR3 nucleotide sequence: TGTGCCAGCTCACAGGGGAGCGAAAAACTGTTTTTT. It encodes CASSQGSEKLFF.

This clonotype was seen a handful of times. The chain carries TRBV6-1 and TRBJ2-3; 8 positions match TRBD2. Germline V gene sequence: CDR1 MNHNS, CDR2 SASEGT. V dropped 6 bases and J dropped 2; count of bases not matched to a gene: 16. The CDR3 is 18 residues long. CDR3 region: CASSPVLLAGGDTDTQYF. The CDR3 nucleotides are TGTGCCAGCAGCCCCGTCCTCTTGGCGGGGGGCGACACAGATACGCAGTATTTT.

V gene TRBV5-1 combines with J gene TRBJ1-1; possibly TRBD1 for D (6 bases). In germline, CDR1 is SGHRS, CDR2 YFSETQ. This CDR3 spans 15 amino acids. Trimming removed 0 bases at V and 5 bases at J, with 14 bases between. CDR3 DNA: TGCGCCAGCAGCTTGGCTCCGGGGGCGACAACTGAAGCTTTCTTT. This translates into CASSLAPGATTEAFF.

J is TRBJ2-1 and V is TRBV5-6, with D perhaps TRBD2 (5 bases). From germline, CDR1 is SGHDT and CDR2 YYEEEE. Trimming shortened V by 0 bases and J by 2 bases, and 15 bases separated the two germline ends. This CDR3 contains 17 residues. DNA of the CDR3: TGTGCCAGCAGCTTGGAGGTTGGACTCCTGCCCTACAATGAGCAGTTCTTC. It yields the protein CASSLEVGLLPYNEQFF.